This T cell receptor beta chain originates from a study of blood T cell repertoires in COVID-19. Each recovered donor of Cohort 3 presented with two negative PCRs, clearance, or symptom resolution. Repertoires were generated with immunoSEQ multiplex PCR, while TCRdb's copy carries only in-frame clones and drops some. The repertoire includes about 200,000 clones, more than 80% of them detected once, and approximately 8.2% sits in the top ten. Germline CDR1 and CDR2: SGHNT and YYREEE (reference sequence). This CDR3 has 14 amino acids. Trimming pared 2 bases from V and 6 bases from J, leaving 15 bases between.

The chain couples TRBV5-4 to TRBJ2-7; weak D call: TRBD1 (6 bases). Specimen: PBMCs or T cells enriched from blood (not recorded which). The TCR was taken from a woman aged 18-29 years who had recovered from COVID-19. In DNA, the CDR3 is TGTGCCAGCAGCTTTTCAGGGGCGATCCGCGAGCAGTACTTC. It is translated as CASSFSGAIREQYF.